What follows are 24 T cell receptor beta chains derived from one specimen sequenced in a study of T cells in localized non-small cell lung cancer. Measured with immunoSEQ multiplex PCR; TCRdb has only the in-frame clones, and not every one. This sample yields 100,000 to 150,000 clones, of which around 90% are seen a single time; over 1.5% belongs to the top ten. The material sequenced was peripheral blood, taken before any cancer treatment. The receptors stem from a female donor at least 60 years old with stage I lung adenocarcinoma.

The rearrangement uses TRBV11-3 and TRBJ2-5; 13 bases fit TRBD2. The CDR3 covers 17 residues. Germline lookup yields CDR1 SGHNT and CDR2 YENEEA. The junction had 5 bases not matched to a gene; V was cut back by 1 base and J by 3 bases. CDR3 residues: CASSLGLAGGSEETQYF. CDR3 coding DNA: TGTGCCAGCAGCTTAGGACTAGCGGGAGGTAGTGAAGAGACCCAGTACTTC.

The J gene is TRBJ1-3, the V gene TRBV5-5, with TRBD1 as a possible D gene (6 bases). The CDR3 contains 13 residues. The germline V and J ends were trimmed by 2 bases and 6 bases, with 9 bases remaining between them. Germline CDR1 SGHKS, CDR2 YYEKEE (reference sequence). The CDR3 sequence: CASSLGGENTIYF. The CDR3 nucleotides read TGTGCCAGCAGCTTAGGGGGTGAAAACACCATATATTTT. Variable domain in full (rest from reference TRBV5-5 and TRBJ1-3): DAGVTQSPTHLIKTRGQQVTLRCSPISGHKSVSWYQQVLGQGPQFIFQYYEKEERGRGNFPDRFSARQFPNYSSELNVNALLLGDSALYLCASSLGGENTIYFGEGSWLTVV.

The chain links TRBV10-3 to TRBJ2-7; 10 positions agree with TRBD2. The V segment lost 6 bases and the J segment 1 base; nucleotides outside the gene matches: 3. CDR3 length: 14 amino acids. Germline V gene lookup returns CDR1 ENHRY and CDR2 SYGVKD. CDR3 bases: TGTGCCATCAGCGCTAGCGGGGGATCCTACGAGCAGTACTTC. It codes for CAISASGGSYEQYF.

This clone was seen once. This rearrangement joins TRBV6-1 to TRBJ2-7, with D hard to call. The V gene lost 1 base and the J gene lost 3 bases, with 7 bases spanning the gap. CDR3 length: 13 residues. Per the germline V gene, CDR1 is MNHNS and CDR2 is SASEGT. The CDR3 region has the DNA TGTGCCAGCAGTGAAGTTACAGACTACGAGCAGTACTTC. It is translated as CASSEVTDYEQYF.

The rearrangement links TRBV28 to TRBJ2-7; 10 positions match TRBD2. Trimming removed 8 bases from V and 6 bases from J; junction bases left unmatched: 10. CDR1 is MDHEN, CDR2 SYDVKM, per germline. The CDR3 length is 14 residues. CDR3 sequence: CASRNAIAGGEQYF. CDR3 in DNA: TGTGCCAGCCGAAACGCAATAGCGGGAGGCGAGCAGTACTTC.

The chain's CDR3 is CAVLWGEETQYF. The CDR3 DNA sequence: TGTGCCGTCTTGTGGGGGGAAGAGACCCAGTACTTC. The gene calls are TRBV28 and TRBJ2-5; maybe TRBD2 (6 bases). Germline CDR1 MDHEN, CDR2 SYDVKM. The CDR3 length is 12 residues. Deletions cut 11 bases from V and 3 bases from J, with 13 bases between. The full variable domain, its missing parts supplied by reference TRBV28 and TRBJ2-5, is DVKVTQSSRYLVKRTGEKVFLECVQDMDHENMFWYRQDPGLGLRLIYFSYDVKMKEKGDIPEGYSVSREKKERFSLILESASTNQTSMYLCAVLWGEETQYFGPGTRLLVL.

The chain carries TRBV7-2 and TRBJ2-7; D may be TRBD1 (5 bases). The CDR3 contains 13 residues. In germline, CDR1 is SGHTA, CDR2 FQGNSA. Trimming removed 5 bases at V and 7 bases at J, with 15 bases between. CDR3: CASSLDPAGEQYF. The CDR3 DNA reads as TGTGCCAGCAGCCTTGACCCTGCAGGGGAGCAGTACTTC.

The V gene is TRBV6-6, the J gene TRBJ2-2; D unresolved. The V gene lost 5 bases and the J gene lost 7 bases, with 14 bases spanning the gap. There are 14 residues in the CDR3. Germline V gene data show CDR1 as MNHNY and CDR2 as SVGAGI (reference sequence). As DNA, the CDR3 is TGTGCCAGCAGTACCCGCCCGCCCGGCGGGGAGCTGTTTTTT. Its protein product is CASSTRPPGGELFF.

This chain connects TRBV6-5 to TRBJ1-2; no clear D gene. The CDR3 is made up of 12 amino acids. The germline V gene has CDR1 MNHEY and CDR2 SVGAGI. V dropped 3 bases and J dropped 7 bases, with 9 bases sitting between them. The CDR3 DNA follows: TGTGCCAGCAGTTATTGGAGCGGTGGCTACACCTTC. Its protein product is CASSYWSGGYTF.

The chain is built from TRBV5-1 and TRBJ1-1, with D perhaps TRBD1 (6 bases). CDR3 length equals 13 residues. Per germline, CDR1 SGHRS and CDR2 YFSETQ. Trimming pared 4 bases from V and 6 bases from J, leaving 13 bases between. CDR3 protein: CASSLLGGSEAFF. CDR3 DNA: TGCGCCAGCAGCCTTTTAGGGGGTTCTGAAGCTTTCTTT.

This clone was seen a handful of times. This sample also contains other DNA sequences that code for the same CDR3. V and J are TRBV4-1 and TRBJ2-7; D is undetermined. V lost 0 bases and J lost 1, with 4 bases in between. Germline V lookup: CDR1 MGHRA, CDR2 YSYEKL. The CDR3 length is 13 residues. The CDR3 sequence: CASSQDRSYEQYF. CDR3 nucleotide sequence: TGCGCCAGCAGCCAAGATCGTTCCTACGAGCAGTACTTC.

J is TRBJ1-2 and V is TRBV10-3, with D unclear. The germline gives CDR1 ENHRY, CDR2 SYGVKD. V lost 3 bases, J lost 7 bases, and 9 bases lay in between. The CDR3 spans 12 residues. CDR3 in amino acids: CAISEASVGYTF. The CDR3 region has the DNA TGTGCCATCAGTGAAGCATCCGTTGGCTACACCTTC.

The sample holds a few counts of this clone. The chain combines TRBV6-5 with TRBJ2-2; D not resolved. This CDR3 has 14 amino acids. The germline V and J ends were trimmed by 2 bases and 6 bases, with 10 bases remaining between them. Germline assignment: CDR1 MNHEY and CDR2 SVGAGI. CDR3 nucleotides: TGTGCCAGCAGTTACGCCCAACTTCCCGGGGAGCTGTTTTTT. It specifies CASSYAQLPGELFF.

The rearrangement links TRBV11-3 to TRBJ2-7; D gene ambiguous. The germline V and J ends were trimmed by 0 bases and 4 bases, with 7 bases remaining between them. The CDR3 loop spans 13 amino acids. Per the germline V gene, CDR1 is SGHNT and CDR2 is YENEEA. CDR3 sequence: CASSLEVEYEQYF. The CDR3 DNA sequence: TGTGCCAGCAGCTTAGAGGTGGAGTACGAGCAGTACTTC.

This chain uses TRBV29-1 with TRBJ1-5; no reliable D call. V dropped 6 bases and J dropped 2 bases, with 20 bases sitting between them. The CDR3 has 16 residues. Germline V gives CDR1 SQVTM, CDR2 ANQGSEA. DNA for the CDR3: TGCAGCGTCTCCCAAGGGTCAGAACTCCGCAATCAGCCCCAGCATTTT. Encoded protein: CSVSQGSELRNQPQHF.

The CDR3 sequence is CASSSTTEAFF. CDR3 nucleotide sequence: TGTGCCAGCAGCTCCACTACTGAAGCTTTCTTT. V gene TRBV11-2 combines with J gene TRBJ1-1, with D unresolved. The CDR3 loop spans 11 amino acids. Germline V gives CDR1 SGHAT, CDR2 FQNNGV. Trimming stripped 4 bases from V and 5 bases from J, with 5 bases between.

J is TRBJ1-2 and V is TRBV29-1; D call uncertain. This CDR3 region has 11 residues. Between the trimmed V and J ends, which lost 5 bases and 5 bases, there was a span of 9 bases. Germline V CDR1 and CDR2: SQVTM, ANQGSEA. DNA for the CDR3: TGCAGCGTTTATTTTGTTTATGGCTACACCTTC. Its translation: CSVYFVYGYTF.

This rearrangement joins TRBV7-9 to TRBJ1-1; a possible D gene is TRBD1 (5 bases). Germline-derived CDR1 and CDR2 are SEHNR and FQNEAQ (reference sequence). The CDR3 runs 12 residues. V dropped 1 base and J dropped 11 bases, with 11 bases sitting between them. As DNA, the CDR3 is TGTGCCAGCAGCTTAGGCGGGGGGTCGGCTTTCTTT. Its translation: CASSLGGGSAFF.

The chain uses TRBV19 and TRBJ1-2; D gene ambiguous. V was shortened by 6 bases and J by 8 bases, with 13 bases between the two germline ends. From germline, CDR1 is LNHDA and CDR2 SQIVND (reference sequence). The CDR3 is made up of 12 amino acids. CDR3 region: CASREEAGGYTF. The CDR3 coding sequence is TGTGCCAGTAGGGAGGAGGCGGGAGGCTACACCTTC.

This clone was detected only a few times. The genes are TRBV9 and TRBJ2-6, with a tentative D call TRBD2 (5 bases). V shed 3 bases and J shed 9 bases, with 16 bases lying between them. Germline V gives CDR1 SGDLS, CDR2 YYNGEE. CDR3 length equals 15 residues. The CDR3 DNA is TGTGCCAGCAGCGCCGCAGGAGGTCCAAACAACGTCCTGACTTTC. Protein: CASSAAGGPNNVLTF.

The chain links TRBV13 to TRBJ2-5; D remains unclear. In germline, CDR1 is PRHDT, CDR2 FYEKMQ (reference sequence). Trimming removed 3 bases at V and 5 bases at J, with 7 bases between. The CDR3 is 12 amino acids. The CDR3 region has the DNA TGTGCCAGCAGCTTGGTAGGGGAGACCCAGTACTTC. This encodes CASSLVGETQYF.

The rearrangement uses TRBV19 and TRBJ2-1; D perhaps matches TRBD2 (5 bases). This CDR3 region has 12 residues. V was trimmed by 4 bases and J by 7 bases, leaving 8 bases between them. Germline CDR1 LNHDA, CDR2 SQIVND (reference sequence). The CDR3 sequence: CASSTGKNEQFF. Written as DNA, the CDR3 is TGTGCCAGTAGTACGGGGAAGAATGAGCAGTTCTTC.

The CDR3 here is CASSLAAEGNYGYTF. Here the CDR3 DNA reads TGTGCCAGCAGCTTAGCCGCGGAGGGTAACTATGGCTACACCTTC. This chain links TRBV7-9 with TRBJ1-2, with D uncertain. Deletions cut 0 bases from V and 1 base from J, with 9 bases between. CDR1 is SEHNR and CDR2 is FQNEAQ in the germline V gene (reference sequence). The CDR3 runs to 15 residues.

V and J are TRBV9 and TRBJ1-4; 10 nucleotides agree with TRBD1. V was pared by 4 bases and J by 4 bases, with 4 bases of the junction left unmatched. Germline-derived CDR1 and CDR2 are SGDLS and YYNGEE. CDR3 size: 15 residues. Written as DNA, the CDR3 is TGTGCCAGCAGCCCTCGGGACAGGGGTAATGAAAAACTGTTTTTT. Amino acid sequence: CASSPRDRGNEKLFF.